The 27 T cell receptor beta chains below come from one sample, sequenced in a study of cytomegalovirus exposure and HLA in healthy donors. 13 Jbeta primers and 60 Vbeta primers were used for the PCR. TCRdb's table, derived via immunoSEQ multiplex PCR, lists solely in-frame clones and lacks some. The sample includes roughly 100,000 clones, approximately 73% of them seen just once. The sample comprised PBMCs. These receptor sequences come from a woman in her late teens or twenties in good health and CMV-seropositive.

This clone was counted between two and nine times. CDR3 sequence reads: CAQGELNNQPQHF. In nucleotides, the CDR3 is TGTGCCCAGGGGGAACTAAACAATCAGCCCCAGCATTTT. The J gene is TRBJ1-5, the V gene TRBV2, with 7 bases that match TRBD1. Trimming at V came to 11 bases and at J to 3 bases, leaving 7 bases not matched to a gene. The germline V gene encodes CDR1 SNHLY and CDR2 FYNNEI. This CDR3 has 13 residues.

The chain joins TRBV5-5 to TRBJ1-3; tentatively, D is TRBD1 (6 bases). Per germline, CDR1 SGHKS and CDR2 YYEKEE (reference sequence). CDR3 length equals 14 residues. Trimming took off 3 bases at V and 4 bases at J, with 11 bases between the two ends. DNA of the CDR3: TGTGCCAGCAGCTCCGGGACATTCGGAAACACCATATATTTT. This codes for CASSSGTFGNTIYF.

The rearrangement uses TRBV7-2 and TRBJ2-7; D possibly corresponds to TRBD1 (6 bases). The V gene lost 2 bases and the J gene lost 5 bases, with 13 bases spanning the gap. Per the germline V gene, CDR1 is SGHTA and CDR2 is FQGNSA. The CDR3 length is 14 residues. The CDR3 protein is CASSLIQGIHEQYF. CDR3 bases: TGTGCCAGCAGCTTAATACAGGGTATCCACGAGCAGTACTTC. Variable domain in full (rest from reference TRBV7-2 and TRBJ2-7): GAGVSQSPSNKVTEKGKDVELRCDPISGHTALYWYRQSLGQGLEFLIYFQGNSAPDKSGLPSDRFSAERTGGSVSTLTIQRTQQEDSAVYLCASSLIQGIHEQYFGPGTRLTVT.

The chain has TRBV7-9 and TRBJ1-4; 11 bases are a match to TRBD1. Germline lookup yields CDR1 SEHNR and CDR2 FQNEAQ (reference sequence). CDR3 length: 16 residues. Germline trimming cut 5 bases from V and 5 bases from J; bases unmatched to any gene: 7. This CDR3 is CASSNRDRGYNEKLFF. CDR3 nucleotide sequence: TGTGCCAGCAGCAACCGGGACAGGGGGTACAATGAAAAACTGTTTTTT.

The chain is built from TRBV10-3 and TRBJ2-5; TRBD2 aligns across 8 bases. The CDR3 is made up of 15 amino acids. The trim removed 3 bases at V and 5 bases at J, leaving 8 bases unmatched. The germline gives CDR1 ENHRY, CDR2 SYGVKD. As DNA, the CDR3 is TGTGCCATCAGTGATTCGGGACTAGAGGGGGAGACCCAGTACTTC. It encodes CAISDSGLEGETQYF.

This chain uses TRBV5-6 with TRBJ2-3, with 7 bases identical to TRBD2. V shed 6 bases and J 0 bases; nucleotides not matched to a gene: 7. Germline-derived CDR1 and CDR2 are SGHDT and YYEEEE. The CDR3 is made up of 15 amino acids. The CDR3 spells CASTMGGVSTDTQYF. As DNA, the CDR3 is TGTGCCAGCACCATGGGGGGGGTTAGCACAGATACGCAGTATTTT.

V and J are TRBV5-1 and TRBJ2-7, with D perhaps TRBD1 (5 bases). Germline V gene data show CDR1 as SGHRS and CDR2 as YFSETQ. This CDR3 has 15 amino acids. V was cut by 1 base and J by 1 base, with 12 bases left in between. The CDR3 loop reads CASSLSATVSYEQYF. As DNA, the CDR3 is TGCGCCAGCAGCTTGTCCGCGACAGTTTCCTACGAGCAGTACTTC.

V gene TRBV9 combines with J gene TRBJ1-2; tentative D call: TRBD1 (6 bases). The V and J ends lost 3 bases and 4 bases respectively, with 16 bases between them. The length of the CDR3 is 15 residues. Germline V gene sequence: CDR1 SGDLS, CDR2 YYNGEE. CDR3: CASSEGGGLGYGYTF. The CDR3 DNA reads as TGTGCCAGCAGCGAGGGGGGGGGTCTCGGCTATGGCTACACCTTC.

The chain combines TRBV5-1 with TRBJ1-1; TRBD1 matches at 8 bases. V lost 3 bases to trimming and J lost 4 bases; unmatched junction nucleotides: 11. The length of the CDR3 is 16 residues. CDR1 is SGHRS, CDR2 YFSETQ, per germline. The CDR3 sequence: CASSYNSQGAGTEAFF. The DNA for the CDR3 is TGCGCCAGCAGCTACAACTCTCAGGGGGCGGGCACTGAAGCTTTCTTT.

This clone has a single count. J is TRBJ2-7 and V is TRBV11-2; 9 nucleotides match TRBD2. The germline V gene has CDR1 SGHAT and CDR2 FQNNGV. J was trimmed by 6 bases and V by 5 bases; bases with no gene match: 11. The CDR3 consists of 15 residues. CDR3 in amino acids: CASSVLTGTSLEQYF. CDR3 in DNA: TGTGCCAGCAGCGTACTTACCGGGACTAGCCTCGAGCAGTACTTC.

The chain has TRBV2 and TRBJ1-2; unclear D gene. CDR1 and CDR2 from the germline V gene are SNHLY and FYNNEI. The CDR3 has 11 amino acids. V dropped 4 bases and J dropped 6 bases, with 6 bases sitting between them. The CDR3 reads CASSAGNGYTF. In DNA form, the CDR3 reads TGTGCCAGCAGTGCGGGGAATGGCTACACCTTC.

J is TRBJ1-6 and V is TRBV9; D is possibly TRBD1 (5 bases). The CDR3 runs to 15 residues. V lost 0 bases and J lost 10, with 14 bases in between. The germline V gene has CDR1 SGDLS and CDR2 YYNGEE. In DNA form, the CDR3 reads TGTGCCAGCAGCGTAGAAGGGGCAGGGTACTCACCCCTCCACTTT. It translates to CASSVEGAGYSPLHF. Looking up the rest from reference TRBV9 and TRBJ1-6 gives the full variable domain: DSGVTQTPKHLITATGQRVTLRCSPRSGDLSVYWYQQSLDQGLQFLIQYYNGEERAKGNILERFSAQQFPDLHSELNLSSLELGDSALYFCASSVEGAGYSPLHFGNGTRLTVT.

The genes are TRBV11-2 and TRBJ2-1; 13 bases map to TRBD2. J lost 7 bases, V lost 1 base, and 4 bases had no gene match. This CDR3 region has 16 residues. Germline CDR1 reads SGHAT; CDR2 reads FQNNGV. This CDR3 is CASSLGGLAGVNEQFF. The CDR3, as DNA: TGTGCCAGCAGCTTAGGTGGACTAGCGGGAGTTAATGAGCAGTTCTTC.

The V gene is TRBV10-1, the J gene TRBJ2-7, with D possibly TRBD2 on 7 matching bases. Germline lookup yields CDR1 WNHNN and CDR2 SYGVQD (reference sequence). The CDR3 has 18 residues. The germline V and J ends were trimmed by 2 bases and 3 bases, with 23 bases remaining between them. The DNA of the CDR3 is TGCGCCAGCAGTGAGCCAGGGGTAGAGGGCGGGAGAATCTACGAGCAGTACTTC. It specifies CASSEPGVEGGRIYEQYF.

The V gene is TRBV28, the J gene TRBJ1-2; D remains unclear. The CDR3 spans 13 residues. Trimming removed 6 bases from V and 4 bases from J, with 12 bases in between. Germline V gene sequence: CDR1 MDHEN, CDR2 SYDVKM. The CDR3 loop reads CASSFTKSYGYTF. CDR3 DNA sequence: TGTGCCAGCAGCTTTACTAAAAGCTATGGCTACACCTTC.

As for this clone: At one end the junction does not follow the germline gene, possibly because of a read error. This rearrangement joins TRBV5-6 to TRBJ2-7; TRBD1 agrees at 7 bases. Germline V gene lookup returns CDR1 SGHDT and CDR2 YYEEEE. This CDR3 has 12 amino acids. In DNA, the CDR3 is TGTGCCAGCAGCTTGGCCGACAGGGTTACAAACTTC. As protein: CASSLADRVTNF.

The chain links TRBV10-3 to TRBJ2-1, with D perhaps TRBD2 (7 bases). The germline V gene has CDR1 ENHRY and CDR2 SYGVKD. This CDR3 has 12 amino acids. V gave up 3 bases and J gave up 9 bases, with 9 bases separating them. The CDR3: CAISEGGGEQFF. As DNA, the CDR3 is TGTGCCATCAGTGAAGGGGGGGGTGAGCAGTTCTTC.

This chain connects TRBV2 to TRBJ2-2, with D possibly TRBD2 on 6 matching bases. The CDR3 loop spans 15 amino acids. The germline V and J ends were trimmed by 3 bases and 5 bases, with 13 bases remaining between them. Germline V lookup: CDR1 SNHLY, CDR2 FYNNEI. CDR3 sequence reads: CASSDWLRGTGELFF. The CDR3 DNA is TGTGCCAGCAGTGATTGGCTCCGGGGGACCGGGGAGCTGTTTTTT.

The J gene is TRBJ1-6, the V gene TRBV5-8; a weak D match, TRBD1 (5 bases). V lost 0 bases and J 3 bases, leaving 16 bases between the germline ends. CDR3 length equals 18 residues. Per germline, CDR1 SGHTS and CDR2 YDEGEE. The CDR3 sequence: CASSLGGLYKYYNSPLHF. The CDR3 bases are TGTGCCAGCAGCTTGGGGGGACTATACAAATACTATAATTCACCCCTCCACTTT.

The V call is TRBV9, the J call TRBJ2-5, with TRBD1 as a possible D gene (5 bases). Germline CDR1 and CDR2: SGDLS and YYNGEE. This CDR3 region has 16 residues. Trimming removed 4 bases from V and 0 bases from J, with 16 bases in between. The CDR3 DNA reads TGTGCCAGCAGCCCCGGTGGGGCTAGGTACCAAGAGACCCAGTACTTC. Protein product: CASSPGGARYQETQYF.

The chain employs TRBV27 and TRBJ1-2, with a tentative D call TRBD1 (5 bases). Trimming pared 0 bases from V and 7 bases from J, leaving 9 bases between. CDR3 length equals 13 residues. Per the germline V gene, CDR1 is MNHEY and CDR2 is SMNVEV (reference sequence). The CDR3 sequence is CASSLSGGFGYTF. DNA for the CDR3: TGTGCCAGCAGTTTATCCGGGGGATTTGGCTACACCTTC.

This chain uses TRBV4-2 with TRBJ1-2; maybe TRBD1 (6 bases). The V end was cut by 0 bases, the J end by 10 bases, with 12 bases between. This CDR3 region has 13 residues. Per the germline V gene, CDR1 is LGHNA and CDR2 is YNFKEQ. The chain's CDR3 is CASSQDPGVLYTF. The DNA for the CDR3 is TGTGCCAGCAGCCAAGACCCAGGGGTACTCTACACCTTC.

The chain carries TRBV18 and TRBJ2-7; D not certain. Germline values: CDR1 KGHSH, CDR2 LQKENI. Trimming took 2 bases from V and 0 from J, leaving 8 bases between them. The CDR3 loop spans 14 amino acids. CDR3 region: CASSPSPVSYEQYF. In nucleotides, the CDR3 is TGTGCCAGCTCACCATCTCCGGTCTCCTACGAGCAGTACTTC. Full variable domain (missing parts from reference TRBV18 and TRBJ2-7): NAGVMQNPRHLVRRRGQEARLRCSPMKGHSHVYWYRQLPEEGLKFMVYLQKENIIDESGMPKERFSAEFPKEGPSILRIQQVVRGDSAAYFCASSPSPVSYEQYFGPGTRLTVT.

The chain is built from TRBV9 and TRBJ2-7, with D possibly being TRBD1 (6 bases). Germline V gene sequence: CDR1 SGDLS, CDR2 YYNGEE. The CDR3 is made up of 15 amino acids. Trimming stripped 3 bases from V and 4 bases from J, with 17 bases between. For the CDR3, the DNA is TGTGCCAGCAGCGCCCGCAGGGGTCCCCTTTACGAGCAGTACTTC. It specifies CASSARRGPLYEQYF.

This chain joins TRBV7-9 and TRBJ1-6; the match to TRBD1 covers 8 bases. The V and J ends lost 6 bases and 2 bases, in that order; junction bases with no gene match: 9. Germline V gene data show CDR1 as SEHNR and CDR2 as FQNEAQ (reference sequence). The CDR3 is 17 amino acids. CDR3 loop: CASSLAGGLTYNSPLHF. The CDR3 DNA is TGTGCCAGCAGTTTGGCAGGGGGCTTGACCTATAATTCACCCCTCCACTTT.

This sequence joins TRBV28 and TRBJ2-7; D perhaps matches TRBD2 (6 bases). The V and J ends lost 3 bases and 6 bases respectively, with 15 bases between them. The CDR3 is 14 residues long. In germline, CDR1 is MDHEN, CDR2 SYDVKM. The CDR3 is CASSFGGTIFEQYF. The CDR3 DNA sequence: TGTGCCAGCAGTTTCGGGGGAACGATATTCGAGCAGTACTTC.

This clone has just one count. V is TRBV13 and J is TRBJ1-2, with D unresolved. The CDR3 consists of 15 residues. V was cut by 5 bases and J by 2 bases, with 15 bases left in between. The V gene's germline CDR1 is PRHDT and CDR2 FYEKMQ (reference sequence). CDR3 sequence: CASSPKDSLNYGYTF. CDR3 nucleotide sequence: TGTGCCAGCAGCCCGAAAGACTCACTCAACTATGGCTACACCTTC.